The 9 T cell receptor beta chains presented below share a single source sample, sequenced in a study of blood T cell repertoires in COVID-19. The assay was immunoSEQ multiplex PCR, and TCRdb's table has in-frame clones only and misses some. The sample carries around 20,000 clones, about 85% recorded once. The material sequenced was peripheral blood. All receptors come from a man aged 70-80 years with acute or convalescent COVID-19.

The V call is TRBV6-5, the J call TRBJ2-2; 7 bases map to TRBD1. Per the germline V gene, CDR1 is MNHEY and CDR2 is SVGAGI. Losses at the gene ends were 2 bases for V and 8 bases for J; bases not matched to a gene: 8. CDR3 length: 15 amino acids. CDR3 region: CASSYGTGVLGELFF. CDR3 DNA: TGTGCCAGCAGTTACGGTACAGGGGTTCTTGGGGAGCTGTTTTTT.

The chain combines TRBV6-5 with TRBJ2-3; D call uncertain. CDR1 and CDR2 from the germline V gene are MNHEY and SVGAGI. V shed 6 bases and J shed 6 bases, with 4 bases lying between them. The CDR3 is 10 amino acids. The CDR3 nucleotides are TGTGCCAGCAGGAGGGATACGCAGTATTTT. Its protein product is CASRRDTQYF.

The V call is TRBV11-2, the J call TRBJ2-5; 8 bases are shared with TRBD2. Looked up from germline, CDR1 is SGHAT and CDR2 is FQNNGV. The CDR3 sequence is 13 residues long. J lost 4 bases, V lost 3 bases, and 1 base had no gene match. The CDR3 reads CASSFTSGETQYF. The CDR3 nucleotides are TGTGCCAGCAGCTTCACTAGCGGAGAGACCCAGTACTTC.

This clone is a singleton in its sample. This chain connects TRBV3-1 (or the pseudogene TRBV3-2) to TRBJ2-1, with 7 bases fitting TRBD1. This CDR3 has 16 residues. Germline assignment: CDR1 LGHDT and CDR2 YNNKEL (reference sequence). After removal of 0 bases from V and 8 bases from J, the junction contained 10 bases not matched to a gene. As DNA, the CDR3 is TGTGCCAGCAGCCAAGATCCTGACAGGGAGAGACATGAGCAGTTCTTC. It codes for CASSQDPDRERHEQFF.

The rearrangement uses TRBV10-3 and TRBJ2-7; possible D gene TRBD2, 6 bases. The CDR3 length is 17 residues. The V end was cut by 1 base, the J end by 2 bases, with 18 bases between. Germline-derived CDR1 and CDR2 are ENHRY and SYGVKD. The CDR3 DNA sequence: TGTGCCATCAGTGAGTTCTTAGCGGTAACGAGTCCCTACGAGCAGTACTTC. It specifies CAISEFLAVTSPYEQYF.

V usage is TRBV5-3 and J usage is TRBJ2-1; 11 bases are a match to TRBD1. TRBV5-3 is an ORF for which the function is uncertain. V dropped 6 bases and J dropped 7; count of bases not matched to a gene: 12. The CDR3 consists of 16 residues. The CDR3 sequence is CARIRLGTGGGNEQFF. The CDR3 coding sequence is TGTGCCAGAATCCGACTAGGGACAGGGGGTGGGAATGAGCAGTTCTTC.

This chain links TRBV5-8 with TRBJ2-1; 9 bases are a match to TRBD1. CDR3 length: 15 residues. Unmatched junction bases numbered 3, after V lost 4 bases and J lost 1 base. The germline CDR1 and CDR2 sequences are SGHTS and YDEGEE. The CDR3 region is CASSVTGGSYNEQFF. In DNA, the CDR3 is TGTGCCAGCAGCGTGACAGGGGGTTCCTACAATGAGCAGTTCTTC.

This clone was found a few times. The V call is TRBV7-8, the J call TRBJ1-6, with a possible D match to TRBD1 (5 bases). CDR3 length: 17 amino acids. Trimming took 2 bases from V and 7 from J, leaving 18 bases between them. From germline, CDR1 is SGHVS and CDR2 FQNEAQ. CDR3 in DNA: TGTGCCAGCAGCTTAAGGGGCCGAGACGCACAGAATTCACCCCTCCACTTT. It is translated as CASSLRGRDAQNSPLHF.

For this clone: The same CDR3 can be traced to other DNA sequences in this sample. J is TRBJ2-7 and V is TRBV6-5; 10 bases map to TRBD1. The CDR3 loop spans 13 amino acids. CDR1 is MNHEY, CDR2 SVGAGI, per germline. The V gene end was trimmed by 6 bases and the J gene end by 4 bases; junction bases not matched to a gene: 3. The CDR3 DNA is TGTGCCAGCAGGACAGGGGGCAGGTACGAGCAGTACTTC. Its translation: CASRTGGRYEQYF.